This T cell receptor beta chain originates from a study of preoperative IRX-2 immunotherapy in early breast cancer. The treatment denotes: preoperative locoregional IRX-2 cytokine immunotherapy. Samples came from a phase Ib trial of preoperative locoregional IRX-2 cytokine immunotherapy. Here immunoSEQ multiplex PCR was the method, and the copy in TCRdb shows in-frame clones only, minus some. The sample records fewer than 25,000 clones, approximately 86% being singletons. Sequencing used lymph node tissue, obtained after IRX-2 immunotherapy. The receptor's source is a human donor with breast cancer.

The chain's CDR3 is CASSVPGRIGNTIYF. In DNA form, the CDR3 reads TGTGCCAGCAGTGTACCGGGGCGGATTGGAAACACCATATATTTT. The rearrangement uses TRBV25-1 and TRBJ1-3; D might be TRBD1 (5 bases). The CDR3 has 15 amino acids. Looked up from germline, CDR1 is MGHDK and CDR2 is SYGVNS. V lost 4 bases and J 3 bases, leaving 13 bases between the germline ends.